What follows are 26 T cell receptor beta chains derived from one specimen sequenced in a study of cytomegalovirus exposure and HLA in healthy donors. PCR employed 60 Vbeta and 13 Jbeta primers. Assay used: immunoSEQ multiplex PCR; TCRdb lists only in-frame clones, some missing. The top ten hold roughly 4.1% of the sample, which has approximately 110,000 clones, 74% seen once. Sample: PBMCs. These receptors all stem from a woman in her forties or fifties in good health and CMV-seropositive.

This clone has just a few counts. The chain is built from TRBV7-2 and TRBJ1-2; maybe TRBD1 (6 bases). V gave up 1 base and J gave up 7 bases, with 16 bases separating them. Germline values: CDR1 SGHTA, CDR2 FQGNSA. This CDR3 is 15 amino acids long. CDR3 nucleotides: TGTGCCAGCAGCTTAGAGATCGGGGGGCAAGGTGGCTACACCTTC. This codes for CASSLEIGGQGGYTF.

The CDR3 nucleotides are TGTGCCAGCAGCTTCACGGGGGGGCCATCAGAGACCCAGTACTTC. This translates into CASSFTGGPSETQYF. This chain links TRBV7-3 with TRBJ2-5, with 8 positions matching TRBD2. The CDR3 consists of 15 residues. The junction had 7 bases not matched to a gene; V was cut back by 3 bases and J by 4 bases. CDR1 SGHTA and CDR2 FQGTGA come from the germline V gene. The full variable domain, rest sourced from reference TRBV7-3 and TRBJ2-5, is GAGVSQTPSNKVTEKGKYVELRCDPISGHTALYWYRQSLGQGPEFLIYFQGTGAADDSGLPNDRFFAVRPEGSVSTLKIQRTERGDSAVYLCASSFTGGPSETQYFGPGTRLLVL.

This clone was detected only once. The chain employs TRBV28 and TRBJ1-6; 7 nucleotides match TRBD1. The trim removed 1 base at V and 9 bases at J, leaving 6 bases unmatched. There are 15 residues in the CDR3. Germline V gene sequence: CDR1 MDHEN, CDR2 SYDVKM. CDR3 in amino acids: CASSLSDRAISPLHF. CDR3 sequence (DNA): TGTGCCAGCAGTTTATCCGACAGGGCGATTTCACCCCTCCACTTT.

The chain has TRBV15 and TRBJ2-1, with D possibly TRBD1 on 5 matching bases. The CDR3 extends over 16 amino acids. Germline V gene data show CDR1 as LNHNV and CDR2 as YYDKDF (reference sequence). Trimming stripped 10 bases from V and 10 bases from J, with 29 bases between. CDR3 protein: CAINHRGAPQLIEQFF. In DNA form, the CDR3 reads TGTGCCATCAATCATCGTGGGGCCCCCCAGCTTATAGAGCAGTTCTTC.

This clone was detected only a few times. This sequence joins TRBV2 and TRBJ2-5, with 7 bases identical to TRBD1. The J call is doubtful: the DNA matches TRBJ2-7 better. Germline V lookup: CDR1 SNHLY, CDR2 FYNNEI. The length of the CDR3 is 15 residues. The CDR3 sequence is CASAHPGDSSYEQYF. The DNA for the CDR3 is TGTGCCAGCGCCCATCCAGGGGACAGCTCCTACGAGCAGTACTTC.

The chain uses TRBV5-6 and TRBJ2-1, with TRBD2 identical over 7 bases. Germline CDR1 reads SGHDT; CDR2 reads YYEEEE. There are 14 residues in the CDR3. V dropped 2 bases and J dropped 4; count of bases not matched to a gene: 3. The CDR3 here is CASSLLALYNEQFF. The CDR3 DNA sequence: TGTGCCAGCAGCTTACTAGCGTTGTACAATGAGCAGTTCTTC.

This chain joins TRBV11-3 and TRBJ2-3, with 12 bases aligning to TRBD2. Germline V lookup: CDR1 SGHNT, CDR2 YENEEA. CDR3 length: 15 amino acids. Trimming cost V 4 bases and J 5 bases; bases outside gene matches: 4. CDR3 nucleotide sequence: TGTGCCAGCAGCTCAGGACTAGCGGGGATAGATACGCAGTATTTT. Translating it yields CASSSGLAGIDTQYF. The full variable domain, its missing parts supplied by reference TRBV11-3 and TRBJ2-3, is EAGVVQSPRYKIIEKKQPVAFWCNPISGHNTLYWYLQNLGQGPELLIRYENEEAVDDSQLPKDRFSAERLKGVDSTLKIQPAELGDSAVYLCASSSGLAGIDTQYFGPGTRLTVL.

The V and J genes are TRBV5-1 and TRBJ2-3; the match to TRBD2 covers 10 bases. The CDR3 runs to 19 residues. The V and J ends lost 0 bases and 4 bases, in that order; junction bases with no gene match: 14. Germline assignment: CDR1 SGHRS and CDR2 YFSETQ. For the CDR3, the DNA is TGCGCCAGCAGCTTGGCCTCTTTTAGCGGGGGGCGAGAGGCAGATACGCAGTATTTT. Translated, it gives CASSLASFSGGREADTQYF.

The V gene is TRBV7-3, the J gene TRBJ2-5, with 7 bases fitting TRBD1. This CDR3 has 15 amino acids. CDR1 SGHTA and CDR2 FQGTGA come from the germline V gene. Trimming removed 1 base from V and 4 bases from J; junction bases left unmatched: 6. The CDR3 protein is CASSLRQGRIETQYF. The CDR3 coding sequence is TGTGCCAGCAGCTTAAGACAGGGCCGGATAGAGACCCAGTACTTC.

The genes are TRBV27 and TRBJ2-7; 7 nucleotides match TRBD1. After removal of 2 bases from V and 5 bases from J, the junction contained 3 bases not matched to a gene. CDR3 length: 13 amino acids. Germline CDR1 reads MNHEY; CDR2 reads SMNVEV (reference sequence). The CDR3 DNA follows: TGTGCCAGCAGTTTAGAGGGGGCTAACGAGCAGTACTTC. This gives the protein CASSLEGANEQYF.

The J gene is TRBJ1-6, the V gene TRBV10-1; D may be TRBD1 (6 bases). Trimming removed 10 bases from V and 9 bases from J, with 16 bases in between. The CDR3 runs 13 residues. CDR1 WNHNN and CDR2 SYGVQD come from the germline V gene (reference sequence). The CDR3 coding sequence is TGCGCCACCCGACAGGCGTCCGGTTCACCCCTCCACTTT. Amino acid sequence: CATRQASGSPLHF.

The chain couples TRBV25-1 to TRBJ1-2; possible D gene TRBD1, 6 bases. V gave up 2 bases and J gave up 7 bases, with 14 bases separating them. Germline values: CDR1 MGHDK, CDR2 SYGVNS. This CDR3 contains 14 residues. The CDR3 DNA reads TGTGCCAGCAGTGAAAGGGAAAGGGGGTGTGGCTACACCTTC. Protein: CASSERERGCGYTF.

This clone showed up just a few times. The rearrangement uses TRBV7-3 and TRBJ1-1; D is perhaps TRBD1 (5 bases). The CDR3 is 13 residues long. Germline CDR1 is SGHTA and CDR2 is FQGTGA. With 5 bases removed from V and 1 base from J, the gap between germline ends came to 8 bases. CDR3 nucleotides: TGTGCCAGCAGCCAACAGGAGAACACTGAAGCTTTCTTT. Translated, it gives CASSQQENTEAFF.

V and J are TRBV2 and TRBJ1-2; maybe TRBD1 (6 bases). The CDR3 sequence is 16 residues long. In germline, CDR1 is SNHLY, CDR2 FYNNEI. V dropped 0 bases and J dropped 6 bases, with 17 bases sitting between them. CDR3 residues: CASSEAMGGRKNGYTF. DNA of the CDR3: TGTGCCAGCAGTGAAGCAATGGGGGGGCGCAAAAATGGCTACACCTTC.

The V gene is TRBV6-1, the J gene TRBJ1-1, with 12 bases lining up with TRBD1. The CDR3 runs to 13 residues. The germline V gene has CDR1 MNHNS and CDR2 SASEGT. After removal of 10 bases from V and 6 bases from J, the junction contained 6 bases not matched to a gene. The CDR3 spells CANSGQGAAEAFF. DNA of the CDR3: TGTGCCAACTCGGGACAGGGGGCGGCTGAAGCTTTCTTT.

This chain connects TRBV21-1 to TRBJ1-1; the table's D call of TRBD1 was not tested on the DNA. TRBV21-1 is noted as a pseudogene. The CDR3 length is 13 residues. The CDR3 loop is CASSASQGMGAFF. In DNA, the CDR3 is TGTGCCAGCAGCGCCTCACAGGGGATGGGAGCTTTCTTT.

This chain connects TRBV19 to TRBJ2-5; D remains ambiguous. CDR1 and CDR2 from the germline V gene are LNHDA and SQIVND (reference sequence). With 3 bases removed from V and 5 bases from J, the gap between germline ends came to 10 bases. CDR3 length equals 13 residues. CDR3 sequence: CASSIFYSETQYF. In DNA, the CDR3 is TGTGCCAGTAGTATCTTTTACTCCGAGACCCAGTACTTC.

The gene calls are TRBV5-1 and TRBJ2-4; D is ambiguous. The ends were cut back, 5 bases at V and 5 bases at J, with 11 bases in the middle. CDR1 and CDR2 from the germline V gene are SGHRS and YFSETQ. The CDR3 spans 13 residues. CDR3 DNA sequence: TGCGCCAGCAGTCCCCTCCGGGAAAACATTCAGTACTTC. It encodes CASSPLRENIQYF.

CDR3 DNA sequence: TGTGCCAGCAGTGAAGCAGGGGGGGTCATCTACGAGCAGTACTTC. Translating gives CASSEAGGVIYEQYF. V usage is TRBV6-1 and J usage is TRBJ2-7; weak D call: TRBD2 (7 bases). The ends were cut back, 0 bases at V and 3 bases at J, with 12 bases in the middle. Germline V gene data show CDR1 as MNHNS and CDR2 as SASEGT. CDR3 length: 15 residues.

The gene calls are TRBV7-2 and TRBJ2-3; D is unresolved. Germline assignment: CDR1 SGHTA and CDR2 FQGNSA. This CDR3 region has 13 residues. V was shortened by 5 bases and J by 6 bases, with 12 bases between the two germline ends. For the CDR3, the DNA is TGTGCCAGCAGCCCCCGTTATCGGGATACGCAGTATTTT. It specifies CASSPRYRDTQYF.

The chain links TRBV7-8 to TRBJ2-5; TRBD1 matches at 8 bases. J lost 11 bases, V lost 4 bases, and 12 bases had no gene match. Per the germline V gene, CDR1 is SGHVS and CDR2 is FQNEAQ. The CDR3 loop spans 14 amino acids. CDR3 sequence: CASSWMDRVREQYF. In nucleotides, the CDR3 is TGTGCCAGCAGCTGGATGGACAGGGTGAGAGAGCAGTACTTC.

The chain links TRBV6-6 to TRBJ2-7; 8 bases agree with TRBD2. V dropped 5 bases and J dropped 2; count of bases not matched to a gene: 5. The germline V gene has CDR1 MNHNY and CDR2 SVGAGI (reference sequence). The CDR3 runs 14 residues. CDR3 bases: TGTGCCAGCAGTGCGAGCGGGGGCACCTACGAGCAGTACTTC. It codes for CASSASGGTYEQYF.

This clone was observed a handful of times. The gene calls are TRBV6-6 and TRBJ2-2, with a possible D match to TRBD2 (5 bases). This CDR3 region has 14 residues. CDR1 and CDR2 from the germline V gene are MNHNY and SVGAGI (reference sequence). Trimming left V 0 bases short and J 5 bases short, with 7 bases between. The CDR3 loop is CASSYSRGTGELFF. CDR3 coding DNA: TGTGCCAGCAGTTACTCGCGCGGGACCGGGGAGCTGTTTTTT.

This clone was seen a handful of times. This rearrangement joins TRBV9 to TRBJ1-2; the match to TRBD1 covers 7 bases. V shed 4 bases and J 5 bases; nucleotides not matched to a gene: 8. This CDR3 has 14 amino acids. The germline V gene has CDR1 SGDLS and CDR2 YYNGEE. This CDR3 is CASSITSDRYGYTF. In nucleotides, the CDR3 is TGTGCCAGCAGCATAACTTCGGACAGGTATGGCTACACCTTC.

The chain carries TRBV19 and TRBJ2-5; D perhaps matches TRBD1 (6 bases). Germline lookup yields CDR1 LNHDA and CDR2 SQIVND (reference sequence). Trimming took off 6 bases at V and 5 bases at J, with 19 bases between the two ends. The CDR3 has 15 residues. For the CDR3, the DNA is TGTGCCAGTAGGGGGTTAGCTACAGGGCACGAGACCCAGTACTTC. Amino acids: CASRGLATGHETQYF.

The rearrangement links TRBV7-3 to TRBJ1-6; D gene unclear. Germline V lookup: CDR1 SGHTA, CDR2 FQGTGA. The CDR3 contains 14 residues. The V end was cut by 5 bases, the J end by 10 bases, with 15 bases between. The CDR3 sequence is CASSATGGDSPLHF. CDR3 DNA: TGTGCCAGCAGCGCCACGGGAGGAGACTCACCCCTCCACTTT.